The 4 T cell receptor beta chains below were found in one sample sequenced in a study of blood T cell repertoires in COVID-19. TCRdb keeps only in-frame clones here, not all; method: immunoSEQ multiplex PCR. This sample yields about 190,000 clones, of which more than 60% are seen a single time; roughly 12% belongs to the top ten. The specimen sequenced was peripheral blood. The receptors derive from a middle-aged man who had recovered from COVID-19.

This chain uses TRBV2 with TRBJ1-2; the match to TRBD1 covers 11 bases. Per the germline V gene, CDR1 is SNHLY and CDR2 is FYNNEI. J gave up 8 bases and V 6 bases, and 11 bases lay outside the gene matches. The CDR3 length is 15 residues. CDR3 in DNA: TGTGCCAGCAGGGATAGGACAGGGGGCGCGGGCGGCTACACCTTC. Translating it yields CASRDRTGGAGGYTF.

The V gene is TRBV30, the J gene TRBJ1-1; D might be TRBD1 (5 bases). This CDR3 spans 11 amino acids. The germline V gene has CDR1 GTSNPN and CDR2 SVGIG (reference sequence). Deletions cut 2 bases from V and 8 bases from J, with 9 bases between. CDR3 region: CAWSMKGEAFF. CDR3 coding DNA: TGTGCCTGGAGTATGAAGGGGGAAGCTTTCTTT.

J is TRBJ2-1 and V is TRBV5-1; the D gene is possibly TRBD1 (6 bases). Germline CDR1 and CDR2: SGHRS and YFSETQ. With 4 bases removed from V and 0 bases from J, the gap between germline ends came to 11 bases. This CDR3 is built from 15 residues. DNA for the CDR3: TGCGCCAGCAGCGAGGACAGTGTCTCCTACAATGAGCAGTTCTTC. Its protein is CASSEDSVSYNEQFF. The whole variable domain, filled in from reference TRBV5-1 and TRBJ2-1, reads KAGVTQTPRYLIKTRGQQVTLSCSPISGHRSVSWYQQTPGQGLQFLFEYFSETQRNKGNFPGRFSGRQFSNSRSEMNVSTLELGDSALYLCASSEDSVSYNEQFFGPGTRLTVL.

The V call is TRBV3-1 (or the pseudogene TRBV3-2), the J call TRBJ2-5; 7 bases fit TRBD1. Germline-derived CDR1 and CDR2 are LGHDT and YNNKEL (reference sequence). The CDR3 totals 16 residues. V trimming: 4 bases; J trimming: 2 bases; junction bases outside the gene matches: 10. The DNA for the CDR3 is TGTGCCAGCAGCCCCTTTGGACAGGCCCAACAAGAGACCCAGTACTTC. As protein: CASSPFGQAQQETQYF.